The 10 T cell receptor beta chains listed next were all sequenced from one sample in a study of blood T cell repertoires in COVID-19 (TCRdb year 2020). The receptor library was made with the immunoSEQ multiplex PCR assay. Entries here come from immuneACCESS through TCRdb and include only in-frame sequences with V and J called. Some clones fail to appear in such tables; in the studies checked, an unresolved V gene covers under half of the shortfall, and the cause of the remainder is unknown. Counted in this sample were about 210,000 clones; 70% to 90% of them appeared once. The ten biggest clones cover 4.8% of the sample. The sample consisted of peripheral blood. All receptors come from a woman in her thirties or forties with acute or convalescent COVID-19.

The rearrangement joins TRBV25-1 to TRBJ1-6; D gene uncertain. CDR1 and CDR2 from the germline V gene are MGHDK and SYGVNS. The CDR3 is made up of 15 amino acids. V was clipped by 3 bases and J by 6 bases, with 12 bases between them. CDR3 nucleotides: TGTGCCAGCAGTGATGCAACGCGGGGTAATTCACCCCTCCACTTT. It is translated as CASSDATRGNSPLHF.

This clone showed up just once. V and J are TRBV18 and TRBJ1-1; D is possibly TRBD1 (6 bases). The CDR3 sequence is 15 residues long. Germline V gene lookup returns CDR1 KGHSH and CDR2 LQKENI. Trimming took off 3 bases at V and 1 base at J, with 12 bases between the two ends. The chain's CDR3 is CASSPQQGENTEAFF. The CDR3 nucleotides read TGTGCCAGCTCACCGCAACAGGGAGAGAACACTGAAGCTTTCTTT.

The chain has TRBV21-1 and TRBJ1-2. TRBV21-1 is described as a pseudogene. The CDR3 length is 13 residues. The CDR3, as DNA: TGTGCCAGCAGCCTTGTTTTGAGAGGGGGCTACACCTTC. This sequence encodes CASSLVLRGGYTF.

The chain recombines TRBV5-1 with TRBJ2-1, with 7 bases identical to TRBD1. This CDR3 has 15 residues. Losses at the gene ends were 3 bases for V and 0 bases for J; bases not matched to a gene: 3. CDR1 SGHRS and CDR2 YFSETQ come from the germline V gene. The CDR3, as DNA: TGCGCCAGCAGCTCGGGACAGCACTCCTACAATGAGCAGTTCTTC. Translated, it gives CASSSGQHSYNEQFF.

The chain links TRBV19 to TRBJ2-5, with D perhaps matching TRBD1 (6 bases). CDR1 is LNHDA and CDR2 is SQIVND in the germline V gene (reference sequence). V was clipped by 5 bases and J by 5 bases, with 12 bases between them. This CDR3 comprises 13 residues. CDR3 in amino acids: CASSATGYETQYF. CDR3 DNA sequence: TGTGCCAGTAGTGCTACAGGGTACGAGACCCAGTACTTC.

In this sample, this clone turned up once. The gene calls are TRBV19 and TRBJ1-2; D call uncertain. The V end was cut by 7 bases, the J end by 0 bases, with 12 bases between. This CDR3 comprises 14 residues. Germline CDR1 reads LNHDA; CDR2 reads SQIVND (reference sequence). CDR3: CASTTPQTNYGYTF. Here the CDR3 DNA reads TGTGCCAGTACTACTCCCCAAACTAACTATGGCTACACCTTC.

The V and J genes are TRBV5-5 and TRBJ1-1; D is perhaps TRBD1 (5 bases). The germline gives CDR1 SGHKS, CDR2 YYEKEE (reference sequence). V lost 1 base and J lost 1, with 14 bases in between. The CDR3 spans 16 residues. For the CDR3, the DNA is TGTGCCAGCAGCTTGTTGACCGGCAGGGCGAACACTGAAGCTTTCTTT. Protein: CASSLLTGRANTEAFF. The complete variable domain, with remaining parts taken from reference TRBV5-5 and TRBJ1-1, reads DAGVTQSPTHLIKTRGQQVTLRCSPISGHKSVSWYQQVLGQGPQFIFQYYEKEERGRGNFPDRFSARQFPNYSSELNVNALLLGDSALYLCASSLLTGRANTEAFFGQGTRLTVV.

The chain carries TRBV2 and TRBJ1-2; D is ambiguous. V lost 1 base, J lost 5 bases, and 20 bases lay in between. Germline V gene sequence: CDR1 SNHLY, CDR2 FYNNEI. This CDR3 has 17 amino acids. The CDR3 reads CASSEDRILRGLYGYTF. The CDR3 DNA sequence: TGTGCCAGCAGTGAAGATAGAATCCTCAGAGGGCTGTATGGCTACACCTTC.

This clone was found a few times. The chain links TRBV5-1 to TRBJ2-3; 8 bases map to TRBD1. The J segment lost 3 bases and the V segment lost 4 bases, leaving 4 bases of the junction unmatched. Germline CDR1 and CDR2: SGHRS and YFSETQ. The CDR3 runs to 14 residues. The CDR3: CASSPGQATDTQYF. The DNA for the CDR3 is TGCGCCAGCAGCCCGGGACAGGCGACAGATACGCAGTATTTT.

The chain combines TRBV5-4 with TRBJ1-2; possible D gene TRBD1, 6 bases. The CDR3 has 13 residues. V lost 5 bases and J 2 bases, leaving 10 bases between the germline ends. The V gene's germline CDR1 is SGHNT and CDR2 YYREEE (reference sequence). Here the CDR3 DNA reads TGTGCCAGCAGAGCGACAGGAAACTATGGCTACACCTTC. Amino acids: CASRATGNYGYTF.